A selection of T cell receptor beta chains follows, all from one sample in a study of T cell changes during pregnancy in multiple sclerosis. Sequencing was performed with immunoSEQ multiplex PCR; in TCRdb, only in-frame clones are kept and a portion is missing. Found here are about 87,000 clones, roughly 95% of them singletons; the top ten hold around 1.4%. This specimen consisted of peripheral blood, obtained in the third trimester of pregnancy. These receptor sequences come from a female donor in good health, enrolled as a control in a pregnancy study. CDR3s include the opening cysteine and the closing phenylalanine or tryptophan. A D gene is named only where the DNA matches it firmly. A clone size is listed for some rows: how often the clone was seen (once, few, many), or a class if it is expanded.

d_call j_call v_call clone_size cdr3_aa cdr3_nt
- TRBJ1-1 TRBV4-2 - CASSQAGGIATEAFF TGTGCCAGCAGCCAAGCGGGGGGGATTGCGACTGAAGCTTTCTTT
- TRBJ1-1 TRBV5-6 - CASRSDRDARAFF TGTGCCAGCAGATCCGACAGAGACGCAAGGGCTTTCTTT
TRBD2 TRBJ2-5 TRBV5-4 - CASSFTSGMRETQYF TGTGCCAGCAGCTTCACTAGCGGGATGCGGGAGACCCAGTACTTC
- TRBJ1-5 TRBV19 - CASSHRAERAQPQHF TGTGCCAGTAGCCATCGGGCGGAGCGGGCTCAGCCCCAGCATTTT
TRBD2 TRBJ2-2 TRBV13 once CASSPTSRDTGELFF TGTGCCAGCAGCCCGACTAGCCGAGACACCGGGGAGCTGTTTTTT
- TRBJ1-1 TRBV7-2 few CASSLKRANTEAFF TGTGCCAGCAGCTTAAAGAGGGCGAACACTGAAGCTTTCTTT
- TRBJ2-1 TRBV4-1 - CASSQESGFNNEQFF TGCGCCAGCAGCCAAGAGTCGGGGTTCAACAATGAGCAGTTCTTC
- TRBJ2-7 TRBV4-1 - CASSRGLNYEQYF TGCGCCAGCAGCCGGGGACTCAACTACGAGCAGTACTTC
TRBD1 TRBJ1-1 TRBV27 - CASSLSRQGVTTEAFF TGTGCCAGCAGTTTATCCAGACAGGGGGTGACTACTGAAGCTTTCTTT
TRBD1 TRBJ2-1 TRBV7-2 once CASSLRGFATDRARDEQFF TGTGCCAGCAGCTTGAGGGGGTTTGCCACAGACAGGGCCCGGGATGAGCAGTTCTTC
- TRBJ2-1 TRBV5-1 few CASSGGTEDYNEQFF TGCGCCAGCAGCGGGGGGACAGAGGACTACAATGAGCAGTTCTTC
TRBD2 TRBJ2-5 TRBV7-8 - CASSSRLAGVSETQYF TGTGCCAGCAGCTCCAGACTAGCGGGAGTGTCGGAGACCCAGTACTTC
TRBD1 TRBJ1-2 TRBV5-6 - CASSLSRQGNYGYTF TGTGCCAGCAGCTTGAGTCGACAGGGTAACTATGGCTACACCTTC
TRBD2 TRBJ2-7 TRBV27 - CASSPGGVTYEQYF TGTGCCAGCAGTCCCGGGGGGGTTACCTACGAGCAGTACTTC
TRBD2 TRBJ2-7 TRBV15 once CATSRGVRLAEPPVF TGTGCCACCAGCAGAGGGGTTCGACTAGCCGAGCCACCGGTCTTC
- TRBJ1-1 TRBV25-1 - CASSEYLGNTEAFF TGTGCCAGCAGTGAATATCTCGGGAACACTGAAGCTTTCTTT
- TRBJ2-1 TRBV15 - CATSRGRLANNEQFF TGTGCCACCAGCAGAGGGCGGCTAGCAAACAATGAGCAGTTCTTC
TRBD1 TRBJ1-5 TRBV6-6 - CASSYHTGTDHQPQHF TGTGCCAGCAGTTACCACACCGGGACAGACCATCAGCCCCAGCATTTT
- TRBJ1-2 TRBV7-9 few CASSLGIKAGFGWLWGYTF TGTGCCAGCAGTCTAGGCATAAAAGCCGGTTTCGGTTGGTTATGGGGCTACACCTTC